The 32 T cell receptor beta chains in this list originate from one sample, sequenced in a study of spatial heterogeneity in lung cancer (dated by TCRdb to 2018 to 2020). The protocol used for the library was 5' RACE. The sequencer listed for this sample is NextSeq 500. TCRdb applied fastp at Q25 and MiXCR to the public reads, then kept only in-frame beta chains. For every CDR3 protein sequence, its rows merge into one entry that carries the most common genes and DNA. Within this sample are 23,000 or so distinct CDR3 sequences, with about 7% of them counted one time only. Of the sample, approximately 15% falls within the top ten clones. The time point label for this specimen denotes: sample taken at primary tumor resection. The sample was PBMCs, taken at surgery. The receptor set was obtained from a male donor with early-stage non-small cell lung cancer.

V and J are TRBV30 and TRBJ2-7; 13 bases are shared with TRBD2. V lost 3 bases to trimming and J lost 4 bases; unmatched junction nucleotides: 3. Germline CDR1 GTSNPN, CDR2 SVGIG (reference sequence). CDR3 length: 14 residues. The CDR3 region is CAWRRTSGSYEQYF. As DNA, the CDR3 is TGTGCCTGGAGAAGGACTAGCGGGAGTTACGAGCAGTACTTC.

This clonotype has at least ten counts. The rearrangement links TRBV7-4 to TRBJ2-2; 8 bases are a match to TRBD1. This CDR3 is built from 15 residues. CDR1 SGHVT and CDR2 SQSDAQ come from the germline V gene. Unmatched junction bases numbered 0, after V lost 2 bases and J lost 1 base. In DNA, the CDR3 is TGTGCCAGCAGCTTAACAGGGGGGAACACCGGGGAGCTGTTTTTT. Residues: CASSLTGGNTGELFF. Complete variable domain (other parts from reference TRBV7-4 and TRBJ2-2): GAGVSQSPRYKVAKRGRDVALRCDSISGHVTLYWYRQTLGQGSEVLTYSQSDAQRDKSGRPSGRFSAERPERSVSTLKIQRTEQGDSAVYLCASSLTGGNTGELFFGEGSRLTVL.

This clonotype was recorded a few times. The chain couples TRBV12-5 to TRBJ2-3; the match to TRBD2 covers 9 bases. The germline V gene has CDR1 LGHNT and CDR2 FRNRAP. The J segment lost 6 bases and the V segment lost 4 bases, leaving 11 bases of the junction unmatched. This CDR3 region has 16 residues. The CDR3 region is CASGSPTLAGNDTQYF. The CDR3 DNA reads as TGTGCTAGTGGTTCGCCGACTCTAGCGGGGAACGATACGCAGTATTTT.

This chain joins TRBV2 and TRBJ1-5; 8 bases line up with TRBD1. Losses at the gene ends were 6 bases for V and 4 bases for J; bases not matched to a gene: 5. This CDR3 is built from 14 residues. CDR1 is SNHLY, CDR2 FYNNEI, per germline. As DNA, the CDR3 is TGTGCCAGCAGCCCCGACAGGGGAAATCAGCCCCAGCATTTT. The encoded protein is CASSPDRGNQPQHF.

This clonotype appeared once. The chain links TRBV7-9 to TRBJ2-3; weak D call: TRBD2 (6 bases). CDR1 and CDR2 (germline): SEHNR, FQNEAQ (reference sequence). This CDR3 is built from 11 residues. V gave up 8 bases and J gave up 4 bases, with 7 bases separating them. The CDR3 sequence is CASGGADTQYF. The CDR3, as DNA: TGTGCCAGCGGAGGGGCAGATACGCAGTATTTT.

The chain couples TRBV5-5 to TRBJ1-1; D ambiguous. CDR1 and CDR2 (germline): SGHKS, YYEKEE (reference sequence). V lost 3 bases and J 3 bases, leaving 6 bases between the germline ends. The CDR3 is 12 residues long. CDR3 nucleotide sequence: TGTGCCAGCAGCTCTCGGGACACTGAAGCTTTCTTT. This codes for CASSSRDTEAFF.

The chain recombines TRBV6-5 with TRBJ2-3, with 10 bases aligning to TRBD1. V lost 4 bases, J lost 9 bases, and 4 bases stayed unmatched. The CDR3 consists of 13 residues. Germline V gene data show CDR1 as MNHEY and CDR2 as SVGAGI. The CDR3 nucleotides are TGTGCCAGCAGTTTGCCGGGACAGGGGACGCAGTATTTT. Amino acids: CASSLPGQGTQYF.

This clonotype has a count of ten or more. The chain combines TRBV6-1 with TRBJ1-5, with TRBD1 as a possible D gene (5 bases). The CDR3 has 17 amino acids. The germline V and J ends were trimmed by 5 bases and 1 base, with 18 bases remaining between them. Germline V gives CDR1 MNHNS, CDR2 SASEGT. In DNA, the CDR3 is TGTGCCAGCAGTCTCCAACCCTCAGGGTACAGCAATCAGCCCCAGCATTTT. Residues: CASSLQPSGYSNQPQHF.

This clonotype was detected ten times or more. J is TRBJ2-1 and V is TRBV28; 10 bases are a match to TRBD1. The CDR3 is 16 amino acids. J lost 8 bases, V lost 3 bases, and 10 bases had no gene match. Germline CDR1 MDHEN, CDR2 SYDVKM. The CDR3, as DNA: TGTGCCAGCAGTTTTCCCCGGGACAGGGGAATGGATGAGCAGTTCTTC. Translated: CASSFPRDRGMDEQFF.

This clonotype is categorized as medium-sized. The chain is built from TRBV27 and TRBJ2-7; 7 nucleotides match TRBD1. CDR3 length: 14 amino acids. Germline assignment: CDR1 MNHEY and CDR2 SMNVEV (reference sequence). The V and J ends lost 5 bases and 7 bases, in that order; junction bases with no gene match: 11. This CDR3 reads CASSPGTALGEQYF. CDR3 nucleotide sequence: TGTGCCAGCAGTCCCGGGACAGCCCTGGGGGAGCAGTACTTC.

This clonotype was counted many times. The CDR3 region has the DNA TGTGCCAGCATCTCCCCGGGAGCGGCGGGGAACGGGGAGCTGTTTTTT. Translated, it gives CASISPGAAGNGELFF. The chain uses TRBV12-3 or TRBV12-4 and TRBJ2-2; tentatively, D is TRBD2 (6 bases). V gave up 7 bases and J gave up 7 bases, with 22 bases separating them. CDR3 length equals 16 residues.

This clonotype was counted many times. The J gene is TRBJ2-7, the V gene TRBV12-3 or TRBV12-4; a possible D gene is TRBD2 (7 bases). Between the trimmed V and J ends, which lost 5 bases and 5 bases, there was a span of 19 bases. The length of the CDR3 is 15 residues. Here the CDR3 DNA reads TGTGCCAGCAGTGAAAGCGGGACAACCCTTCACGAGCAGTACTTC. The encoded protein is CASSESGTTLHEQYF.

This clonotype was seen at least ten times. The rearrangement links TRBV28 to TRBJ2-4, with D perhaps matching TRBD1 (5 bases). This CDR3 region has 13 residues. Germline CDR1 reads MDHEN; CDR2 reads SYDVKM. Deletions cut 5 bases from V and 3 bases from J, with 8 bases between. In nucleotides, the CDR3 is TGTGCCAGCAGTGAAGGGGTCAAAAACATTCAGTACTTC. Its protein is CASSEGVKNIQYF.

This clonotype was picked up a small number of times. This chain uses TRBV3-1 with TRBJ2-3; maybe TRBD1 (6 bases). Germline V gene sequence: CDR1 LGHDT, CDR2 YNNKEL (reference sequence). The CDR3 totals 14 residues. The V end was cut by 1 base, the J end by 6 bases, with 11 bases between. CDR3 sequence reads: CASSQARGSDTQYF. The CDR3 DNA follows: TGTGCCAGCAGCCAAGCCAGGGGTAGCGATACGCAGTATTTT.

This clonotype occurred a few times. The chain combines TRBV5-6 with TRBJ2-5; a weak D match, TRBD2 (5 bases). V dropped 4 bases and J dropped 4 bases, with 17 bases sitting between them. The germline V gene has CDR1 SGHDT and CDR2 YYEEEE. The CDR3 loop spans 15 amino acids. The DNA of the CDR3 is TGTGCCAGCAGCCGAGTCCCGGGGAGTAGAGAGACCCAGTACTTC. It specifies CASSRVPGSRETQYF. The entire variable domain, with the rest obtained from reference TRBV5-6 and TRBJ2-5, is as follows: DAGVTQSPTHLIKTRGQQVTLRCSPKSGHDTVSWYQQALGQGPQFIFQYYEEEERQRGNFPDRFSGHQFPNYSSELNVNALLLGDSALYLCASSRVPGSRETQYFGPGTRLLVL.

By sample share, this clonotype is medium-sized. The chain joins TRBV28 to TRBJ1-1; 9 nucleotides agree with TRBD1. Germline CDR1 and CDR2: MDHEN and SYDVKM. The CDR3 contains 16 residues. Trimming removed 3 bases from V and 3 bases from J; junction bases left unmatched: 8. CDR3 region: CASSFRRGQGYTEAFF. CDR3 in DNA: TGTGCCAGCAGTTTCCGGCGGGGACAGGGTTACACTGAAGCTTTCTTT. The full variable domain, its missing parts supplied by reference TRBV28 and TRBJ1-1, is DVKVTQSSRYLVKRTGEKVFLECVQDMDHENMFWYRQDPGLGLRLIYFSYDVKMKEKGDIPEGYSVSREKKERFSLILESASTNQTSMYLCASSFRRGQGYTEAFFGQGTRLTVV.

This clonotype was picked up many times. V usage is TRBV28 and J usage is TRBJ2-1; D gene uncertain. There are 15 residues in the CDR3. The V and J ends lost 7 bases and 0 bases respectively, with 13 bases between them. Germline values: CDR1 MDHEN, CDR2 SYDVKM. CDR3 sequence: CASTRNPSSYNEQFF. The CDR3 DNA reads as TGTGCCAGCACCCGTAACCCCAGCTCCTACAATGAGCAGTTCTTC.

This clonotype was observed at least ten times. This chain uses TRBV28 with TRBJ2-6; D gene uncertain. The CDR3 extends over 15 amino acids. The germline V and J ends were trimmed by 3 bases and 1 base, with 7 bases remaining between them. In germline, CDR1 is MDHEN, CDR2 SYDVKM. DNA for the CDR3: TGTGCCAGCAGTTTGTTGGGTTCTGGGGCCAACGTCCTGACTTTC. It encodes CASSLLGSGANVLTF.

The V call is TRBV10-3, the J call TRBJ2-1; no clear D. CDR3 length: 14 amino acids. V was trimmed by 4 bases and J by 1 base, leaving 8 bases between them. Per the germline V gene, CDR1 is ENHRY and CDR2 is SYGVKD. The CDR3 region has the DNA TGTGCCATCAGTGTGGCGTTTTCCTACAATGAGCAGTTCTTC. Residues: CAISVAFSYNEQFF.

To note about this clonotype: A junction boundary mismatches the germline segment, possibly from a read error. J is TRBJ2-3 and V is TRBV6-2 or TRBV6-3; tentatively, D is TRBD2 (6 bases). This CDR3 comprises 16 residues. The germline V gene encodes CDR1 MNHEY and CDR2 SVGEGT. The CDR3 DNA sequence: TGTGCCAACAGTTACTACGTATCTGGAGGGTCAGATACGCAGTATTTT. Translated, it gives CANSYYVSGGSDTQYF.

In its sample, this clonotype was seen a few times. This chain uses TRBV7-3 with TRBJ2-2, with D unresolved. This CDR3 has 13 residues. CDR1 SGHTA and CDR2 FQGTGA come from the germline V gene. Trimming took off 4 bases at V and 1 base at J, with 4 bases between the two ends. CDR3 DNA sequence: TGTGCCAGCAGCTCGGGGAACACCGGGGAGCTGTTTTTT. Translating gives CASSSGNTGELFF.

There are a few counts of this clonotype. Sequence at one end of the junction differs from germline and may be a read error. The chain carries TRBV28 and TRBJ2-4, with a weak D call TRBD2 (6 bases). The CDR3 length is 16 residues. Germline V CDR1 and CDR2: MDHEN, SYDVKM. The CDR3 is CANSFGGFVAKNIQYF. The CDR3 nucleotides are TGTGCCAACAGTTTCGGAGGGTTCGTAGCCAAAAACATTCAGTACTTC.

This clonotype has a count of ten or more. The gene calls are TRBV9 and TRBJ1-2; 9 positions match TRBD1. Per germline, CDR1 SGDLS and CDR2 YYNGEE. The CDR3 totals 14 residues. V dropped 0 bases and J dropped 8; count of bases not matched to a gene: 5. CDR3 sequence (DNA): TGTGCCAGCAGCGTAGAGGGGACAGGGAGAGGCTACACCTTC. Protein sequence: CASSVEGTGRGYTF.

This clonotype was seen more than once but under ten times. The chain recombines TRBV20-1 with TRBJ1-5; D is uncertain. Deletions cut 3 bases from V and 3 bases from J, with 12 bases between. The germline V gene encodes CDR1 DFQATT and CDR2 SNEGSKA (reference sequence). The CDR3 covers 14 residues. The CDR3 region is CSASIGELNQPQHF. Written as DNA, the CDR3 is TGCAGTGCTAGTATTGGGGAGCTCAATCAGCCCCAGCATTTT.

This clonotype was found many times. The chain joins TRBV5-4 to TRBJ1-1, with D possibly matching TRBD1 (6 bases). Trimming left V 3 bases short and J 1 base short, with 7 bases between. Germline values: CDR1 SGHNT, CDR2 YYREEE (reference sequence). This CDR3 spans 13 amino acids. As DNA, the CDR3 is TGTGCCAGCAGCTCGACAGGGAACACTGAAGCTTTCTTT. It yields the protein CASSSTGNTEAFF.

This clonotype was seen ten or more times. The chain carries TRBV4-1 and TRBJ2-7; D call uncertain. The CDR3 length is 15 residues. Trimming took 4 bases from V and 2 from J, leaving 15 bases between them. Germline V CDR1 and CDR2: MGHRA, YSYEKL. The CDR3 DNA reads as TGCGCCAGCAGCCTCCCTGGGTCTTCGACCTACGAGCAGTACTTC. Translation gives CASSLPGSSTYEQYF.

This clonotype was counted only a few times. CDR3 in amino acids: CSVGQNGYTF. The CDR3 DNA reads as TGCAGCGTAGGACAGAATGGCTACACCTTC. The chain combines TRBV29-1 with TRBJ1-2; D may be TRBD1 (6 bases). There are 10 residues in the CDR3. CDR1 SQVTM and CDR2 ANQGSEA come from the germline V gene. Trimming pared 6 bases from V and 6 bases from J, leaving 8 bases between.

The chain carries TRBV29-1 and TRBJ1-2; D is unclear. The length of the CDR3 is 11 residues. Germline V gene data show CDR1 as SQVTM and CDR2 as ANQGSEA. The ends were cut back, 8 bases at V and 5 bases at J, with 12 bases in the middle. Written as DNA, the CDR3 is TGCAGCTTCGAGTACCTTTATGGCTACACCTTC. Its translation is CSFEYLYGYTF.

This clonotype occurred many times. This sequence joins TRBV11-2 and TRBJ1-1, with a weak D call TRBD1 (5 bases). This CDR3 region has 17 residues. V was pared by 5 bases and J by 1 base, with 20 bases between. Germline V CDR1 and CDR2: SGHAT, FQNNGV. CDR3 bases: TGTGCCAGCAGCCCAATCTGGGGCGGGAAGACGAACACTGAAGCTTTCTTT. Residues: CASSPIWGGKTNTEAFF.

There are many counts of this clonotype. The chain links TRBV20-1 to TRBJ1-6, with D unresolved. The V end was cut by 2 bases, the J end by 6 bases, with 17 bases between. The CDR3 spans 16 residues. In germline, CDR1 is DFQATT, CDR2 SNEGSKA (reference sequence). The CDR3 region is CSARFGVVNPNSPLHF. CDR3 sequence (DNA): TGCAGTGCTAGATTTGGAGTTGTCAACCCTAATTCACCCCTCCACTTT.

The table lists this clonotype with many counts. The chain uses TRBV7-2 and TRBJ2-1; TRBD1 matches 7 bases. This CDR3 has 17 amino acids. Germline lookup yields CDR1 SGHTA and CDR2 FQGNSA. J gave up 4 bases and V 1 base, and 10 bases lay outside the gene matches. As DNA, the CDR3 is TGTGCCAGCAGCTTAGTACACCTCACAGGGGATTACAATGAGCAGTTCTTC. Encoded protein: CASSLVHLTGDYNEQFF.

At least ten counts were recorded for this clonotype. J is TRBJ1-1 and V is TRBV11-1; D is possibly TRBD1 (5 bases). The CDR3 contains 14 residues. Deletions cut 5 bases from V and 7 bases from J, with 17 bases between. Germline-derived CDR1 and CDR2 are SGHAT and FQDESV (reference sequence). The CDR3 sequence is CASSASRARIEAFF. DNA of the CDR3: TGTGCCAGCAGCGCATCCAGGGCAAGGATTGAAGCTTTCTTT. Complete variable domain (other parts from reference TRBV11-1 and TRBJ1-1): EAEVAQSPRYKITEKSQAVAFWCDPISGHATLYWYRQILGQGPELLVQFQDESVVDDSQLPKDRFSAERLKGVDSTLKIQPAELGDSAMYLCASSASRARIEAFFGQGTRLTVV.